This record covers a single TCR beta chain. This clonotype has just a few counts. Its antigen is currently not known. The record has no base qualities; no much larger clone is one base away. The junction shows trimming of 3 bases on V and 4 bases on J, and the gene matches do not reach 2 bases of it. CDR1 DFQATT and CDR2 SNEGSKA were looked up in the germline V gene (reference sequence). The cysteine opens and the phenylalanine closes a CDR3 of 12 amino acids. Left in the record is the CDR3 DNA by itself, 36 bases read in frame from the first base. Library method: multiplex PCR. The instrument given in TCRdb is Illumina HiSeq 4000. To build TCR beta libraries, CDR3 regions were amplified by Arm-PCR using iRepertoire HTBI primers. Before sequencing, the PCR products underwent gel purification. The published analysis was carried out like this. Gene usage analysis of CDR3 amino acid clonotypes used the 50 to 70 TRBV and more than 13 TRBJ segments found across samples. COPE and FqMerger were used to merge filtered high-quality paired reads into contigs. BLAST was used to align contigs to the IMGT TRBV, TRBD and TRBJ reference genes, and CDR3 was defined following IMGT. Any clonotype with a frequency above 0.1% was classified as a highly expanded clone. Shannon entropy served as the measure of repertoire diversity, while the Gini coefficient captured V-J evenness. Clonotypes shared by more than one individual were considered public. In TCRdb, the public reads were trimmed at Q25 with fastp and aligned with MiXCR, with productive beta chains retained. A single entry per CDR3 protein holds the most common genes and DNA from its merged rows. Here the V and J calls rest on TCRdb's processing, not on the authors' analysis. The sample table shows hundreds of thousands of distinct CDR3 sequences, and approximately 15% are seen once. Together, the top ten hold 15% to 20% of the sample.

Read against the paper, the sample's time point label means: newly diagnosed GD, antithyroid drugs for less than 3 months. RNA was extracted from PBMCs in TRIzol for both TCR sequencing and RNA sequencing. The diagnosis of Graves' disease followed American Thyroid Association guidelines. Patients were recruited from an endocrinology department in Xi'an, China. Each patient gave roughly 8.4 milliliters of peripheral blood, collected in an EDTA anticoagulant tube. Ficoll Paque Plus density gradient separation was used to isolate PBMCs, and no further T cell sorting was performed. RNA quality was checked with an Agilent 2100 Bioanalyzer and agarose gel, and concentration with a NanoDrop 2000. The entry originates in a study of regulatory T cells in long-lasting Graves disease (dated by TCRdb to about 2021). In the study overall: In the newly diagnosed Graves' disease group, patients had been taking antithyroid drugs for less than 3 months. This study used TCR sequencing and RNA sequencing of peripheral blood to compare persistent Graves' disease patients against newly diagnosed Graves' disease patients. The study took place in China and was registered as a clinical trial. A total of 33 samples were covered by TCR sequencing, comprising roughly 13 persistent and roughly 20 newly diagnosed Graves' disease patients.

Overall results and qualifications from the work: Lower TCR Shannon entropy and fewer highly expanded clones were observed in persistent Graves' disease patients than in newly diagnosed patients, which suggested clonal expansion. Only the TCR beta chain was sequenced and analyzed. Only peripheral blood was studied, because thyroid tissue, the primary lesion, was inaccessible. The authors acknowledged the small sample size as a limitation that may reduce accuracy. Persistent disease showed preferential use of TRBV28, TRBJ1-2 and TRBJ2-5, whereas newly diagnosed disease favored TRBV20-1 and TRBJ2-1. A larger number of public clonotypes was shared among persistent patients (fewer than 3,000) than among newly diagnosed patients (around 870).

Another study also made use of these data, one on T cells in Graves' hyperthyroidism and ophthalmopathy. The second paper states: A patient counted as having stable Graves' hyperthyroidism if no progression to ophthalmopathy occurred over 18 months of follow-up. Hyperthyroidism patients were newly diagnosed, with disease duration under 2 months, and aged 18 to 65 years. Patients with uncontrolled infections, other autoimmune diseases, pregnancy or lactation were excluded. Diagnoses relied on clinical symptoms, serum thyroxine and TRAb, thyroid ultrasound and orbital computed tomography. The TCR CDR3 was subjected to a first round of RT-PCR using the HTBI primer set and the Qiagen OneStep RT-PCR kit. Most expanded thyroid clonotypes (frequency above 0.001) were also found in blood, which suggests that blood repertoires may mirror thyroid immune responses. A 13 V-J signature model separated ophthalmopathy from stable hyperthyroidism, with approximately 87% sensitivity and roughly 81% specificity in cross-validation and 80%/75% in testing. In validation, the model predicted progression to ophthalmopathy a median of about 6 months before onset, with about 64% sensitivity and around 76% specificity. To identify TCR V-J signatures that set the groups apart, the researchers used a discovery cohort of more than 95 patients, made up of 40 to 45 with Graves' ophthalmopathy and some 55 with stable Graves' hyperthyroidism. Prospective prediction of ophthalmopathy was tested in an independent validation cohort of some 19 hyperthyroidism patients and 15 to 17 patients who later progressed to ophthalmopathy. The 100 discovery patients were randomly split 7:3 into training and test sets. In addition, the study compared T-cell repertoires in thyroid tissue and in blood from about 6 Graves' hyperthyroidism patients. Following sampling, methimazole starting at 30 mg daily was given to hyperthyroidism patients, and high-dose intravenous methylprednisolone was given to ophthalmopathy patients. Libraries were constructed in a second round of multiplex PCR, after which size selection and purification were carried out. Sequencing of the libraries was done on an Illumina HiSeq2000 using paired-end 100 bp reads. SOAPnuke was used to process the raw data, removing reads that contained adapters or uncalled bases, had a mean Phred below 15, or lacked an exact match to the constant primer or identifier. High-quality paired reads were merged using COPE v1.2.5, and each unique nucleotide sequence was defined as a clonotype. MiTCR v1.1 was used to align the clonotypes against IMGT TRBV, TRBD and TRBJ reference segments. Only V-J combinations with frequency above 0.0001, covering roughly 99% of repertoires, were analysed. The TCS score was defined as F50 (clonal expansion) divided by E x V (chaos), with BLOSUM62-based TCRdist calculated between CDR3 peptides within each V-J. Welch's t-statistics and random forest reduced several hundred V-J features to 13, which were used in a naive Bayes classifier (R e1071). No statistical method was used to set the sample size in advance, and investigators knew the group allocation. According to the paper, TCR Vbeta CDR3 sequencing was carried out on 135 peripheral blood samples, which came from 40 to 45 ophthalmopathy, around 74 hyperthyroidism and roughly 17 progressor patients.

The chain couples TRBV20-1 to TRBJ1-2, and TRBD1 aligns with 7 junction nucleotides. The TCR originated in a woman aged 25 to 39 with Graves disease. Donor details come from another sample of the same person, matched by shared clones. Source: peripheral blood mononuclear cells (PBMCs), taken at new diagnosis, from a patient treated with antithyroid drugs. The CDR3 corresponds to CSASGTAYGYTF. Read as DNA, the sequence is TGCAGTGCTAGTGGGACAGCCTATGGCTACACCTTC.